The next 29 T cell receptor beta chains were all read from a single sample in a study of shared clonotypes between healthy human individuals. Here immunoSEQ multiplex PCR was the method, and the copy in TCRdb shows in-frame clones only, minus some. The sample includes 500,000 or so clones, 95% to 97% of them seen just once. The sample was naive CD4+ T cells sorted from blood. Documented subset: CD45RA+ positively selected. These receptors all stem from a woman aged 30 to 39 in good health.

V gene TRBV11-2 combines with J gene TRBJ2-3; D is unclear. CDR3 length equals 17 residues. Germline CDR1 reads SGHAT; CDR2 reads FQNNGV. V was cut by 0 bases and J by 3 bases, with 16 bases left in between. This chain's CDR3 is CASSLDKKGLFTDTQYF. As DNA, the CDR3 is TGTGCCAGCAGCTTAGATAAGAAGGGATTGTTTACAGATACGCAGTATTTT.

The CDR3: CASNPGTSWTDTQYF. The DNA for the CDR3 is TGTGCCAGTAATCCCGGGACATCCTGGACAGATACGCAGTATTTT. The chain has TRBV19 and TRBJ2-3; possible D gene TRBD1, 6 bases. V gave up 7 bases and J gave up 3 bases, with 17 bases separating them. This CDR3 is built from 15 residues. Germline CDR1 LNHDA, CDR2 SQIVND (reference sequence).

A note on this clone: Additional DNA sequences in this sample encode the identical CDR3. This chain joins TRBV4-1 and TRBJ1-5; D gene ambiguous. This CDR3 contains 13 residues. CDR1 MGHRA and CDR2 YSYEKL come from the germline V gene. The germline V and J ends were trimmed by 0 bases and 7 bases, with 7 bases remaining between them. The chain's CDR3 is CASSQDEGQPQHF. The CDR3 DNA reads as TGCGCCAGCAGCCAAGATGAAGGGCAGCCCCAGCATTTT.

This clone appeared once. J is TRBJ2-6 and V is TRBV5-6; D gene uncertain. The V and J ends lost 6 bases and 0 bases respectively, with 16 bases between them. In germline, CDR1 is SGHDT, CDR2 YYEEEE. The CDR3 has 17 amino acids. Written as DNA, the CDR3 is TGTGCCAGCACCAACTCCCTCACATTCTCTGGGGCCAACGTCCTGACTTTC. Its protein is CASTNSLTFSGANVLTF.

The chain recombines TRBV11-1 with TRBJ2-2, with 7 nucleotides matching TRBD2. Trimming took 4 bases from V and 5 from J; bases not matched to a gene: 13. The CDR3 totals 17 residues. CDR1 SGHAT and CDR2 FQDESV come from the germline V gene (reference sequence). CDR3 residues: CASSSEGGNAGTGELFF. CDR3 nucleotides: TGTGCCAGCAGCTCTGAGGGAGGGAACGCGGGAACCGGGGAGCTGTTTTTT.

This sequence joins TRBV18 and TRBJ2-7, with 9 bases lining up with TRBD1. In germline, CDR1 is KGHSH, CDR2 LQKENI. J was trimmed by 6 bases and V by 3 bases; bases with no gene match: 12. The CDR3 runs 16 residues. CDR3 in DNA: TGTGCCAGCTCACCCGGAGCGGACAGGGGACTGAGCGAGCAGTACTTC. Residues: CASSPGADRGLSEQYF.

The genes are TRBV14 and TRBJ2-1; 7 nucleotides align to TRBD2. The V gene end was trimmed by 4 bases and the J gene end by 4 bases; junction bases not matched to a gene: 16. The CDR3 consists of 18 residues. The germline V gene has CDR1 SGHDN and CDR2 FVKESK. CDR3 sequence: CASSPSRDFGRRYNEQFF. CDR3 in DNA: TGTGCCAGCAGCCCGTCCCGGGACTTCGGGAGGCGTTACAATGAGCAGTTCTTC.

J is TRBJ2-7 and V is TRBV11-2; 7 bases match TRBD2. The junction had 3 bases not matched to a gene; V was cut back by 5 bases and J by 5 bases. The V gene's germline CDR1 is SGHAT and CDR2 FQNNGV. The length of the CDR3 is 12 residues. The CDR3 region has the DNA TGTGCCAGCAGCGTCAGCGGGAACGAGCAGTACTTC. This sequence encodes CASSVSGNEQYF.

J is TRBJ2-2 and V is TRBV6-8; possibly TRBD1 or TRBD2 for D (5 bases each). Trimming removed 4 bases at V and 5 bases at J, with 11 bases between. Germline values: CDR1 MNHGY, CDR2 SAAAGT. CDR3 length equals 14 residues. The CDR3 loop reads CASSSRGATGELFF. Written as DNA, the CDR3 is TGTGCCAGCAGTTCAAGGGGAGCGACCGGGGAGCTGTTTTTT.

This chain links TRBV19 with TRBJ1-5; D call uncertain. V lost 5 bases, J lost 4 bases, and 12 bases lay in between. In germline, CDR1 is LNHDA, CDR2 SQIVND (reference sequence). CDR3 length: 14 residues. Written as DNA, the CDR3 is TGTGCCAGTAGTCGGACGGATATTAATCAGCCCCAGCATTTT. Residues: CASSRTDINQPQHF.

The chain recombines TRBV19 with TRBJ2-6; D unclear. Trimming pared 8 bases from V and 0 bases from J, leaving 23 bases between. There are 19 residues in the CDR3. CDR1 and CDR2 from the germline V gene are LNHDA and SQIVND (reference sequence). The CDR3, as DNA: TGTGCCAGTCCCAACCTAGAACCGCCAAACGTCTCTGGGGCCAACGTCCTGACTTTC. As protein: CASPNLEPPNVSGANVLTF.

The chain carries TRBV11-2 and TRBJ1-3; no reliable D call. Germline-derived CDR1 and CDR2 are SGHAT and FQNNGV. Between the trimmed V and J ends, which lost 5 bases and 2 bases, there was a span of 16 bases. The CDR3 loop spans 16 amino acids. The CDR3 coding sequence is TGTGCCAGCAGCCTCGACCGGGGTAGGGCTGGAAACACCATATATTTT. Translated, it gives CASSLDRGRAGNTIYF.

The chain employs TRBV2 and TRBJ2-7, with D perhaps TRBD1 or TRBD2 (5 bases each). CDR3 length: 13 amino acids. The V end was cut by 7 bases, the J end by 2 bases, with 12 bases between. Per the germline V gene, CDR1 is SNHLY and CDR2 is FYNNEI. The CDR3 nucleotides are TGTGCCAGCACAGGGACCCGAGCCTACGAGCAGTACTTC. Translating gives CASTGTRAYEQYF.

CDR3: CASSPRRNIAYEQYF. The CDR3, as DNA: TGTGCCAGCAGTCCCCGAAGAAACATCGCCTACGAGCAGTACTTC. The chain couples TRBV27 to TRBJ2-5, with D hard to call. The J call may be mistaken, given a closer DNA end match to TRBJ2-7. The CDR3 contains 15 residues. CDR1 and CDR2 (germline): MNHEY, SMNVEV (reference sequence).

This CDR3 is CASSQAGTGTETQYF. The CDR3 nucleotides are TGCGCCAGCAGCCAAGCGGGGACAGGGACAGAGACCCAGTACTTC. The chain has TRBV4-1 and TRBJ2-5; 9 nucleotides match TRBD1. CDR1 and CDR2 (germline): MGHRA, YSYEKL. With 1 base clipped from V and 4 bases from J, the junction kept 4 bases outside the gene matches. CDR3 length: 15 amino acids.

This chain uses TRBV29-1 with TRBJ1-1; weak D call: TRBD1 (6 bases). CDR1 and CDR2 from the germline V gene are SQVTM and ANQGSEA. The CDR3 runs to 16 residues. The V end was cut by 6 bases, the J end by 3 bases, with 23 bases between. CDR3 in amino acids: CSVRETGPGRDTEAFF. In nucleotides, the CDR3 is TGCAGCGTGAGGGAAACAGGGCCGGGGAGAGACACTGAAGCTTTCTTT. The full variable domain, its missing parts supplied by reference TRBV29-1 and TRBJ1-1, is SAVISQKPSRDICQRGTSLTIQCQVDSQVTMMFWYRQQPGQSLTLIATANQGSEATYESGFVIDKFPISRPNLTFSTLTVSNMSPEDSSIYLCSVRETGPGRDTEAFFGQGTRLTVV.

This chain joins TRBV25-1 and TRBJ2-5; D remains unclear. With the DNA end fitting TRBJ2-7 better, the J assignment may be wrong. Germline V lookup: CDR1 MGHDK, CDR2 SYGVNS. The CDR3 covers 15 residues. CDR3 nucleotide sequence: TGTGCCAGCAGTGAATCTTCAAGACTCGGCTACGAGCAGTACTTC. Amino acids: CASSESSRLGYEQYF.

The chain is built from TRBV6-6 and TRBJ2-7; TRBD2 matches at 11 bases. The CDR3 covers 15 residues. V was pared by 2 bases and J by 0 bases, with 0 bases of the junction left unmatched. Germline V gene data show CDR1 as MNHNY and CDR2 as SVGAGI (reference sequence). The CDR3 DNA follows: TGTGCCAGCAGTTACACTAGCGGGAGCTCCTACGAGCAGTACTTC. Protein product: CASSYTSGSSYEQYF.

The rearrangement joins TRBV4-1 to TRBJ2-7; D is unresolved. This CDR3 contains 15 residues. Germline V gene sequence: CDR1 MGHRA, CDR2 YSYEKL. Trimming stripped 5 bases from V and 0 bases from J, with 14 bases between. The CDR3 loop reads CASSSQEKASYEQYF. Here the CDR3 DNA reads TGCGCCAGCAGCTCGCAGGAAAAAGCCTCCTACGAGCAGTACTTC.

The chain combines TRBV6-6 with TRBJ1-5; no definite D call. The CDR3 is 15 amino acids. Germline V CDR1 and CDR2: MNHNY, SVGAGI (reference sequence). Trimming left V 4 bases short and J 4 bases short, with 14 bases between. CDR3 bases: TGTGCCAGCAGTTTCCGGGCAGAAGATAATCAGCCCCAGCATTTT. Its translation: CASSFRAEDNQPQHF.

The chain combines TRBV25-1 with TRBJ2-2; possible D gene TRBD2, 6 bases. The CDR3 loop spans 14 amino acids. CDR1 is MGHDK, CDR2 SYGVNS, per germline. V dropped 8 bases and J dropped 4 bases, with 14 bases sitting between them. The CDR3 DNA reads as TGTGCCAGCCGGGACGCCGGGGGCACCGGGGAGCTGTTTTTT. Amino acids: CASRDAGGTGELFF. Full variable domain (outside the CDR3, taken from reference TRBV25-1 and TRBJ2-2): EADIYQTPRYLVIGTGKKITLECSQTMGHDKMYWYQQDPGMELHLIHYSYGVNSTEKGDLSSESTVSRIRTEHFPLTLESARPSHTSQYLCASRDAGGTGELFFGEGSRLTVL.

The rearrangement joins TRBV5-5 to TRBJ2-1; 10 bases map to TRBD1. After removal of 9 bases from V and 4 bases from J, the junction contained 10 bases not matched to a gene. Germline lookup yields CDR1 SGHKS and CDR2 YYEKEE (reference sequence). The CDR3 totals 15 residues. DNA for the CDR3: TGTGCCACCTCGCCAGGGACAGGGGATTACAATGAGCAGTTCTTC. Its protein product is CATSPGTGDYNEQFF.

The V and J genes are TRBV5-1 and TRBJ1-1, with 7 bases lining up with TRBD1. Per germline, CDR1 SGHRS and CDR2 YFSETQ. The CDR3 consists of 16 residues. V trimming: 3 bases; J trimming: 2 bases; junction bases outside the gene matches: 10. DNA of the CDR3: TGCGCCAGCAGCTCGATGCTAACAGGGGAAAACACTGAAGCTTTCTTT. This encodes CASSSMLTGENTEAFF.

V usage is TRBV19 and J usage is TRBJ2-3, with D perhaps matching TRBD1 or TRBD2 (5 bases each). From germline, CDR1 is LNHDA and CDR2 SQIVND (reference sequence). The CDR3 length is 15 residues. V shed 1 base and J shed 0 bases, with 8 bases lying between them. CDR3 loop: CASSIAGQSTDTQYF. DNA of the CDR3: TGTGCCAGTAGTATAGCGGGGCAGAGCACAGATACGCAGTATTTT.

Only one count was recorded for this clone. CDR3 bases: TGTGCCAGCAGTCCCGGGGGGAGGGAGAGGAATGAGCAGTTCTTC. This gives the protein CASSPGGRERNEQFF. This sequence joins TRBV6-1 and TRBJ2-1; 7 nucleotides agree with TRBD2. Germline CDR1 is MNHNS and CDR2 is SASEGT. CDR3 size: 15 residues. V lost 5 bases to trimming and J lost 7 bases; unmatched junction nucleotides: 11.

This chain links TRBV5-1 with TRBJ1-4; possible D gene TRBD1, 5 bases. CDR1 is SGHRS and CDR2 is YFSETQ in the germline V gene. V was cut by 3 bases and J by 8 bases, with 14 bases left in between. The CDR3 covers 14 residues. CDR3 DNA sequence: TGCGCCAGCAGCTGGGTTGGGGGTGGAGAAAAACTGTTTTTT. Translating gives CASSWVGGGEKLFF.

For this clone: Different DNA sequences within this sample yield the same CDR3. CDR3 loop: CAISERNTEAFF. CDR3 sequence (DNA): TGTGCCATCAGTGAACGGAACACTGAAGCTTTCTTT. J is TRBJ1-1 and V is TRBV10-3; D gene ambiguous. The CDR3 totals 12 residues. The germline CDR1 and CDR2 sequences are ENHRY and SYGVKD. Deletions cut 3 bases from V and 1 base from J, with 3 bases between.

V and J are TRBV6-5 and TRBJ1-1; a possible D gene is TRBD1 (5 bases). Germline CDR1 MNHEY, CDR2 SVGAGI. V was trimmed by 6 bases and J by 4 bases, leaving 15 bases between them. The CDR3 has 14 amino acids. CDR3: CASSRDATGTEAFF. Written as DNA, the CDR3 is TGTGCCAGCAGCCGGGACGCGACCGGCACTGAAGCTTTCTTT.

The rearrangement joins TRBV4-2 to TRBJ2-1; D perhaps matches TRBD2 (7 bases). There are 17 residues in the CDR3. Trimming removed 0 bases from V and 0 bases from J, with 12 bases in between. The germline gives CDR1 LGHNA, CDR2 YNFKEQ. CDR3 sequence: CASSQDGGGSSYNEQFF. CDR3 DNA sequence: TGTGCCAGCAGCCAAGACGGGGGCGGGAGCTCCTACAATGAGCAGTTCTTC.